The next 31 T cell receptor beta chains were all read from a single sample in a study of blood T cell repertoires in COVID-19. Clones were read by immunoSEQ multiplex PCR, and TCRdb kept only the in-frame ones, dropping some. The data hold 270,000 or so clones, with over 75% observed a single time. The sample was peripheral blood. Receptors were obtained from a human donor in a cohort sampled during active COVID-19.

The chain joins TRBV29-1 to TRBJ1-1; TRBD1 might be the D (5 bases). V was pared by 8 bases and J by 1 base, with 14 bases between. This CDR3 comprises 13 residues. Per germline, CDR1 SQVTM and CDR2 ANQGSEA. DNA of the CDR3: TGCAGCACCAGACAGACGTCGAACACTGAAGCTTTCTTT. Translation: CSTRQTSNTEAFF.

This chain uses TRBV4-1 with TRBJ1-2; the D is unclear. This CDR3 is built from 15 residues. The V gene lost 3 bases and the J gene lost 0 bases, with 11 bases spanning the gap. The germline V gene encodes CDR1 MGHRA and CDR2 YSYEKL. The CDR3 here is CASSHVSGANYGYTF. The CDR3 DNA reads TGCGCCAGCAGCCACGTTTCCGGGGCTAACTATGGCTACACCTTC.

This clone was counted between two and nine times. The chain links TRBV4-2 to TRBJ2-7, with D tentatively TRBD1 (5 bases). The CDR3 consists of 15 residues. Germline-derived CDR1 and CDR2 are LGHNA and YNFKEQ. Trimming pared 4 bases from V and 2 bases from J, leaving 15 bases between. CDR3 in amino acids: CASSPGQGPTYEQYF. The CDR3 nucleotides read TGTGCCAGCAGCCCCGGTCAGGGCCCCACCTACGAGCAGTACTTC.

This sequence joins TRBV5-1 and TRBJ1-1; TRBD1 aligns across 7 bases. V lost 6 bases, J lost 5 bases, and 16 bases stayed unmatched. Germline CDR1 and CDR2: SGHRS and YFSETQ. The CDR3 contains 16 residues. The CDR3 sequence: CASNRDRKTGRTEAFF. CDR3 nucleotide sequence: TGCGCCAGCAACCGGGACAGAAAGACAGGGCGGACTGAAGCTTTCTTT.

J is TRBJ2-7 and V is TRBV25-1; 9 bases are a match to TRBD1. The CDR3 contains 17 residues. J gave up 7 bases and V 3 bases, and 16 bases lay outside the gene matches. Per germline, CDR1 MGHDK and CDR2 SYGVNS. CDR3 sequence (DNA): TGTGCCAGCAGTGACCAAGAACCGGGACAGGGTCTGGGAGAGCAGTACTTC. Amino acids: CASSDQEPGQGLGEQYF.

The chain uses TRBV23-1 and TRBJ1-5; 8 nucleotides match TRBD1. TRBV23-1 is reported as an ORF; its role is uncertain. V trimming: 6 bases; J trimming: 6 bases; junction bases outside the gene matches: 7. The CDR3 extends over 14 amino acids. The CDR3 is CASSRTGLVQPQHF. DNA for the CDR3: TGCGCCAGCAGCCGGACAGGGTTAGTTCAGCCCCAGCATTTT.

The CDR3 here is CATSDTRVPYNEQFF. CDR3 DNA: TGTGCCACCAGTGATACCAGGGTCCCCTACAATGAGCAGTTCTTC. The chain has TRBV24-1 and TRBJ2-1; perhaps TRBD1 as D (5 bases). The V gene's germline CDR1 is KGHDR and CDR2 SFDVKD. The CDR3 consists of 15 residues. Trimming cost V 3 bases and J 2 bases, with 10 bases left between them.

In the case of this clone: This sample also contains other DNA sequences that code for the same CDR3. The rearrangement links TRBV9 to TRBJ2-7; 11 nucleotides line up with TRBD2. CDR3 length: 15 residues. After removal of 0 bases from V and 2 bases from J, the junction contained 1 base not matched to a gene. Germline values: CDR1 SGDLS, CDR2 YYNGEE. The CDR3 region is CASSVGLAGTYEQYF. DNA of the CDR3: TGTGCCAGCAGCGTAGGACTAGCGGGAACCTACGAGCAGTACTTC. The complete variable domain, with remaining parts taken from reference TRBV9 and TRBJ2-7, reads DSGVTQTPKHLITATGQRVTLRCSPRSGDLSVYWYQQSLDQGLQFLIQYYNGEERAKGNILERFSAQQFPDLHSELNLSSLELGDSALYFCASSVGLAGTYEQYFGPGTRLTVT.

This clone was picked up one time. The V gene is TRBV7-9, the J gene TRBJ2-3; 7 nucleotides match TRBD1. The CDR3 has 14 residues. With 1 base clipped from V and 6 bases from J, the junction kept 4 bases outside the gene matches. CDR1 is SEHNR and CDR2 is FQNEAQ in the germline V gene (reference sequence). CDR3 sequence (DNA): TGTGCCAGCAGCTTAGTACAGGGGATGGATACGCAGTATTTT. It specifies CASSLVQGMDTQYF.

V and J are TRBV5-1 and TRBJ1-3; D is perhaps TRBD1 (5 bases). CDR1 is SGHRS and CDR2 is YFSETQ in the germline V gene. V was cut by 0 bases and J by 2 bases, with 6 bases left in between. This CDR3 is 14 amino acids long. CDR3 region: CASSLVGAGNTIYF. CDR3 bases: TGCGCCAGCAGCTTGGTAGGGGCTGGAAACACCATATATTTT.

This clone was seen only once. The chain is built from TRBV19 and TRBJ1-2, with D maybe TRBD1 (5 bases). V was pared by 6 bases and J by 3 bases, with 14 bases between. The CDR3 totals 14 residues. Germline V gene sequence: CDR1 LNHDA, CDR2 SQIVND (reference sequence). CDR3 region: CASRTPGVDYGYTF. In DNA, the CDR3 is TGTGCCAGTAGGACCCCGGGGGTTGACTATGGCTACACCTTC.

This chain links TRBV4-2 with TRBJ2-7; D not resolved. CDR1 and CDR2 (germline): LGHNA, YNFKEQ. The CDR3 spans 13 residues. V was cut by 0 bases and J by 4 bases, with 7 bases left in between. CDR3 nucleotide sequence: TGTGCCAGCAGCCAAGAACCCAGTTACGAGCAGTACTTC. It specifies CASSQEPSYEQYF.

This rearrangement joins TRBV5-1 to TRBJ1-1; the D is unclear. V shed 2 bases and J shed 0 bases, with 8 bases lying between them. The CDR3 consists of 14 residues. The germline gives CDR1 SGHRS, CDR2 YFSETQ. CDR3 residues: CASSFTTMNTEAFF. The CDR3 nucleotides read TGCGCCAGCAGCTTTACAACAATGAACACTGAAGCTTTCTTT.

The genes are TRBV7-9 and TRBJ2-7; no firm D call. Germline CDR1 reads SEHNR; CDR2 reads FQNEAQ (reference sequence). The CDR3 extends over 14 amino acids. V lost 2 bases to trimming and J lost 0 bases, with 8 bases between them. CDR3 nucleotides: TGTGCCAGCAGCTTACGGGTCGGCTCCTACGAGCAGTACTTC. Amino acids: CASSLRVGSYEQYF.

This chain connects TRBV6-2 or TRBV6-3 to TRBJ1-5; 8 bases fit TRBD1. V dropped 6 bases and J dropped 2; count of bases not matched to a gene: 9. The CDR3 totals 16 residues. CDR1 is MNHEY and CDR2 is SVGEGT in the germline V gene. The CDR3 loop is CASRYRGFGGNQPQHF. The CDR3 nucleotides are TGTGCCAGCAGGTACAGGGGGTTTGGAGGCAATCAGCCCCAGCATTTT.

V and J are TRBV18 and TRBJ2-7; possibly TRBD1 for D (6 bases). This CDR3 spans 15 amino acids. V was trimmed by 3 bases and J by 0 bases, leaving 12 bases between them. Germline-derived CDR1 and CDR2 are KGHSH and LQKENI. Here the CDR3 DNA reads TGTGCCAGCTCACCTGGCACAGGGATCTCCTACGAGCAGTACTTC. Amino acid sequence: CASSPGTGISYEQYF.

The chain recombines TRBV9 with TRBJ2-7; TRBD2 agrees at 7 bases. CDR1 SGDLS and CDR2 YYNGEE come from the germline V gene. J gave up 3 bases and V 3 bases, and 9 bases lay outside the gene matches. The length of the CDR3 is 15 residues. The CDR3 reads CASSEEAGYFYEQYF. The DNA of the CDR3 is TGTGCCAGCAGCGAGGAAGCGGGATATTTCTACGAGCAGTACTTC.

The genes are TRBV27 and TRBJ1-1, with 7 bases aligning to TRBD1. The CDR3 totals 13 residues. Germline V gene data show CDR1 as MNHEY and CDR2 as SMNVEV (reference sequence). The J segment lost 11 bases and the V segment lost 3 bases, leaving 9 bases of the junction unmatched. The CDR3 nucleotides read TGTGCCAGCAGTTTGCGACCAGGGGGTAACGCTTTCTTT. Protein sequence: CASSLRPGGNAFF.

CDR3 loop: CASSLGTVKSGANVLTF. CDR3 sequence (DNA): TGTGCCAGCAGCCTCGGGACAGTGAAATCTGGGGCCAACGTCCTGACTTTC. The chain is built from TRBV7-2 and TRBJ2-6; 7 nucleotides align to TRBD1. The CDR3 has 17 amino acids. V lost 5 bases and J lost 1; bases outside the gene matches: 8. CDR1 and CDR2 (germline): SGHTA, FQGNSA.

V and J are TRBV21-1 and TRBJ2-1; TRBD2 reflects the table's D call only, with no check against the DNA. TRBV21-1 is labeled a pseudogene. CDR3 length equals 16 residues. The CDR3 loop reads CASSSRGNSSYNEQFF. CDR3 nucleotides: TGTGCCAGCAGCAGTCGCGGGAACAGCTCCTACAATGAGCAGTTCTTC.

Points on this clone: One junction end does not reproduce the germline sequence, and a read error may be involved. The V gene is TRBV28, the J gene TRBJ2-7; possibly TRBD1 for D (6 bases). Looked up from germline, CDR1 is MDHEN and CDR2 is SYDVKM. The CDR3 spans 11 residues. The CDR3 bases are TGTGCCAGCAGCTCCCCGGGACACCAAGACTTC. Translation: CASSSPGHQDF.

The chain employs TRBV5-1 and TRBJ2-3, with 8 positions matching TRBD2. The junction had 7 bases not matched to a gene; V was cut back by 0 bases and J by 4 bases. CDR1 is SGHRS, CDR2 YFSETQ, per germline. The CDR3 is 16 amino acids. The chain's CDR3 is CASSLGSGSGADTQYF. CDR3 nucleotide sequence: TGCGCCAGCAGCTTGGGGAGCGGGAGCGGGGCAGATACGCAGTATTTT.

The V call is TRBV5-4, the J call TRBJ1-1; possible D gene TRBD1, 5 bases. The V gene's germline CDR1 is SGHNT and CDR2 YYREEE (reference sequence). This CDR3 has 14 residues. The V gene lost 1 base and the J gene lost 7 bases, with 14 bases spanning the gap. The CDR3 protein is CASSLRSGRSEAFF. The DNA of the CDR3 is TGTGCCAGCAGCTTGCGTTCAGGGCGGAGTGAAGCTTTCTTT.

The chain has TRBV28 and TRBJ2-1; 8 bases are shared with TRBD2. After removal of 6 bases from V and 7 bases from J, the junction contained 11 bases not matched to a gene. Germline CDR1 reads MDHEN; CDR2 reads SYDVKM. CDR3 length: 15 amino acids. The CDR3: CASSTIAGSLNEQFF. CDR3 DNA: TGTGCCAGCAGCACAATAGCGGGGAGTCTAAATGAGCAGTTCTTC.

This chain connects TRBV7-2 to TRBJ2-2; D is possibly TRBD1 (5 bases). The CDR3 sequence is 13 residues long. The V gene lost 11 bases and the J gene lost 4 bases, with 14 bases spanning the gap. Per germline, CDR1 SGHTA and CDR2 FQGNSA. The CDR3 DNA reads as TGTGCCTTCCAACGCAGGGTCACCGGGGAGCTGTTTTTT. It codes for CAFQRRVTGELFF.

This chain connects TRBV11-2 to TRBJ2-1; possible D gene TRBD2, 7 bases. In germline, CDR1 is SGHAT, CDR2 FQNNGV. With 4 bases removed from V and 4 bases from J, the gap between germline ends came to 11 bases. The CDR3 has 14 residues. In nucleotides, the CDR3 is TGTGCCAGCAGCTGGGGGGGCAGTTACAATGAGCAGTTCTTC. Its translation is CASSWGGSYNEQFF.

The rearrangement links TRBV6-5 to TRBJ1-4; D not certain. Germline loops: CDR1 MNHEY, CDR2 SVGAGI. The CDR3 totals 13 residues. V was shortened by 1 base and J by 12 bases, with 12 bases between the two germline ends. The CDR3 loop reads CASSYFVTAELFF. As DNA, the CDR3 is TGTGCCAGCAGTTACTTCGTTACGGCGGAACTGTTTTTT.

The chain employs TRBV20-1 and TRBJ1-5; D is undetermined. The length of the CDR3 is 13 residues. Germline-derived CDR1 and CDR2 are DFQATT and SNEGSKA (reference sequence). The germline V and J ends were trimmed by 3 bases and 5 bases, with 11 bases remaining between them. CDR3 loop: CSASRGLDQPQHF. CDR3 DNA sequence: TGCAGTGCTAGTCGGGGATTGGATCAGCCCCAGCATTTT.

This sequence joins TRBV5-6 and TRBJ1-2; the D gene is possibly TRBD1 (5 bases). The germline gives CDR1 SGHDT, CDR2 YYEEEE. The CDR3 loop spans 12 amino acids. V dropped 4 bases and J dropped 8 bases, with 12 bases sitting between them. In DNA, the CDR3 is TGTGCCAGCAGCGTTGCCGGGGGAGGCTACACCTTC. It codes for CASSVAGGGYTF.

The rearrangement links TRBV12-3 or TRBV12-4 to TRBJ1-1, with D possibly matching TRBD1 (5 bases). Trimming removed 5 bases from V and 5 bases from J, with 12 bases in between. CDR3 length equals 13 residues. The CDR3 region is CASSTGVGTEAFF. The CDR3 DNA is TGTGCCAGCAGTACGGGGGTTGGGACTGAAGCTTTCTTT.

This clone showed up just a few times. The chain couples TRBV10-3 to TRBJ2-1, with 7 bases that match TRBD1. The V segment lost 6 bases and the J segment 9 bases; nucleotides outside the gene matches: 2. The germline CDR1 and CDR2 sequences are ENHRY and SYGVKD. The CDR3 sequence is 11 residues long. Here the CDR3 reads CAISQGVEQFF. The CDR3 bases are TGTGCCATCAGCCAGGGGGTTGAGCAGTTCTTC.